This passage covers 32 T cell receptor beta chains from one sample sequenced in a study of T cell changes during pregnancy in multiple sclerosis. Profiling relied on immunoSEQ multiplex PCR, and the TCRdb table lists in-frame clones only, not all of them. Of tens of thousands of clones listed, over 85% were seen once; the top ten hold 0.65% to 0.95%. Specimen: peripheral blood, collected in the second trimester of pregnancy. All receptors derive from a female donor in good health, enrolled as a control in a pregnancy study.

The rearrangement joins TRBV11-1 to TRBJ2-1; 7 bases agree with TRBD2. The CDR3 totals 15 residues. Germline values: CDR1 SGHAT, CDR2 FQDESV (reference sequence). Trimming at V came to 5 bases and at J to 2 bases, leaving 6 bases not matched to a gene. The DNA for the CDR3 is TGTGCCAGCAGCCATCGTCGGGGGGCCTACAATGAGCAGTTCTTC. The encoded protein is CASSHRRGAYNEQFF.

J is TRBJ2-2 and V is TRBV7-2; the D is unclear. Germline CDR1 and CDR2: SGHTA and FQGNSA. The V end was cut by 2 bases, the J end by 3 bases, with 13 bases between. The CDR3 consists of 16 residues. The CDR3 region is CASSLRSRMDTGELFF. In nucleotides, the CDR3 is TGTGCCAGCAGCTTACGATCGAGGATGGACACCGGGGAGCTGTTTTTT.

The rearrangement uses TRBV4-2 and TRBJ1-3; D perhaps matches TRBD1 (5 bases). This CDR3 has 15 amino acids. CDR1 LGHNA and CDR2 YNFKEQ come from the germline V gene. V lost 0 bases to trimming and J lost 3 bases, with 9 bases between them. The CDR3 spells CASSQDRVLGNTIYF. CDR3 bases: TGTGCCAGCAGCCAAGACAGGGTGCTTGGAAACACCATATATTTT.

The chain combines TRBV4-2 with TRBJ2-3; 16 bases are a match to TRBD2. This CDR3 spans 20 amino acids. V lost 3 bases and J lost 2; bases outside the gene matches: 11. Germline V gene sequence: CDR1 LGHNA, CDR2 YNFKEQ. CDR3 DNA sequence: TGTGCCAGCAGCCAGTGGAAGGGGACTAGCGGGGGGGTAGACACAGATACGCAGTATTTT. It yields the protein CASSQWKGTSGGVDTDTQYF.

The V gene is TRBV19, the J gene TRBJ1-4, with 8 bases aligning to TRBD1. J lost 7 bases, V lost 5 bases, and 9 bases had no gene match. Germline values: CDR1 LNHDA, CDR2 SQIVND (reference sequence). This CDR3 contains 15 residues. CDR3 DNA sequence: TGTGCCAGTAGTTCTCAGGGGGCTAGCGGTGAAAAACTGTTTTTT. It codes for CASSSQGASGEKLFF.

The V call is TRBV11-1, the J call TRBJ2-1; no clear D. Germline CDR1 reads SGHAT; CDR2 reads FQDESV (reference sequence). With 1 base removed from V and 8 bases from J, the gap between germline ends came to 6 bases. The CDR3 spans 12 residues. The CDR3 protein is CASSLDRDEQFF. CDR3 nucleotide sequence: TGTGCCAGCAGCTTAGACCGGGATGAGCAGTTCTTC.

Only one count was recorded for this clone. V gene TRBV7-9 combines with J gene TRBJ1-1; D gene ambiguous. Looked up from germline, CDR1 is SEHNR and CDR2 is FQNEAQ (reference sequence). This CDR3 has 13 amino acids. V was trimmed by 5 bases and J by 5 bases, leaving 12 bases between them. In DNA form, the CDR3 reads TGTGCCAGCAGCCCTGGGAGTGGGACTGAAGCTTTCTTT. This encodes CASSPGSGTEAFF. The whole variable domain, filled in from reference TRBV7-9 and TRBJ1-1, reads DTGVSQNPRHKITKRGQNVTFRCDPISEHNRLYWYRQTLGQGPEFLTYFQNEAQLEKSRLLSDRFSAERPKGSFSTLEIQRTEQGDSAMYLCASSPGSGTEAFFGQGTRLTVV.

This chain uses TRBV25-1 with TRBJ1-1; TRBD1 aligns across 7 bases. Germline V gene data show CDR1 as MGHDK and CDR2 as SYGVNS. With 4 bases clipped from V and 7 bases from J, the junction kept 9 bases outside the gene matches. The CDR3 sequence is 14 residues long. This chain's CDR3 is CASSGRTGADEAFF. In nucleotides, the CDR3 is TGTGCCAGCAGTGGGAGAACAGGGGCGGATGAAGCTTTCTTT.

The chain carries TRBV5-1 and TRBJ2-1; 11 nucleotides match TRBD2. Germline V gene data show CDR1 as SGHRS and CDR2 as YFSETQ. The CDR3 consists of 15 residues. Trimming cost V 4 bases and J 4 bases; bases outside gene matches: 4. CDR3 protein: CASSPLAGEYNEQFF. The CDR3 nucleotides are TGCGCCAGCAGCCCACTAGCGGGGGAGTACAATGAGCAGTTCTTC.

This chain joins TRBV30 and TRBJ2-7, with 9 bases identical to TRBD1. Germline values: CDR1 GTSNPN, CDR2 SVGIG (reference sequence). The length of the CDR3 is 17 residues. V was pared by 1 base and J by 1 base, with 11 bases of the junction left unmatched. This chain's CDR3 is CAWSEKQGAIVSYEQYF. The CDR3 nucleotides read TGTGCCTGGAGTGAAAAACAGGGGGCTATCGTATCCTACGAGCAGTACTTC.

The gene calls are TRBV23-1 and TRBJ2-5; 10 bases map to TRBD1. TRBV23-1 is assigned to the ORF class and has an uncertain function. There are 15 residues in the CDR3. V shed 0 bases and J 5 bases; nucleotides not matched to a gene: 3. In DNA form, the CDR3 reads TGCGCCAGCAGTCAATCGGGACAGGGGATGGAGACCCAGTACTTC. It codes for CASSQSGQGMETQYF.

This chain uses TRBV18 with TRBJ1-5; D is uncertain. Germline loops: CDR1 KGHSH, CDR2 LQKENI. V was trimmed by 4 bases and J by 2 bases, leaving 18 bases between them. This CDR3 is built from 17 residues. CDR3 nucleotides: TGTGCCAGCTCACTTGGGAGAGACCCTTGGGGCAATCAGCCCCAGCATTTT. Protein: CASSLGRDPWGNQPQHF. Full variable domain (missing parts from reference TRBV18 and TRBJ1-5): NAGVMQNPRHLVRRRGQEARLRCSPMKGHSHVYWYRQLPEEGLKFMVYLQKENIIDESGMPKERFSAEFPKEGPSILRIQQVVRGDSAAYFCASSLGRDPWGNQPQHFGDGTRLSIL.

The V and J genes are TRBV9 and TRBJ1-2; no clear D. Germline V gene lookup returns CDR1 SGDLS and CDR2 YYNGEE. The CDR3 contains 16 residues. Trimming cost V 0 bases and J 8 bases, with 20 bases left between them. CDR3 loop: CASSVVRWQVPGGYTF. The CDR3 DNA sequence: TGTGCCAGCAGCGTAGTAAGGTGGCAGGTTCCCGGCGGCTACACCTTC.

This clone was counted a single time. The genes are TRBV30 and TRBJ2-7, with TRBD2 identical over 7 bases. Losses at the gene ends were 4 bases for V and 5 bases for J; bases not matched to a gene: 8. Germline V gives CDR1 GTSNPN, CDR2 SVGIG (reference sequence). The CDR3 runs to 13 residues. CDR3 nucleotides: TGTGCCTGGACCCCCTCGCGGGAGCACGAGCAGTACTTC. Its protein product is CAWTPSREHEQYF. The full variable domain, its missing parts supplied by reference TRBV30 and TRBJ2-7, is SQTIHQWPATLVQPVGSPLSLECTVEGTSNPNLYWYRQAAGRGLQLLFYSVGIGQISSEVPQNLSASRPQDRQFILSSKKLLLSDSGFYLCAWTPSREHEQYFGPGTRLTVT.

This sequence joins TRBV6-6 and TRBJ2-7; 7 nucleotides line up with TRBD1. Trimming at V came to 2 bases and at J to 4 bases, leaving 8 bases not matched to a gene. The CDR3 has 15 residues. The germline V gene has CDR1 MNHNY and CDR2 SVGAGI (reference sequence). CDR3 sequence: CASSYTDRVDYEQYF. CDR3 coding DNA: TGTGCCAGCAGTTACACCGACAGGGTGGATTACGAGCAGTACTTC.

The rearrangement links TRBV27 to TRBJ1-1, with D tentatively TRBD1 (5 bases). The V and J ends lost 5 bases and 7 bases respectively, with 14 bases between them. The germline V gene has CDR1 MNHEY and CDR2 SMNVEV (reference sequence). The CDR3 is 13 amino acids. This chain's CDR3 is CASSLRGLNEAFF. CDR3 coding DNA: TGTGCCAGCAGTCTTAGGGGCCTAAATGAAGCTTTCTTT.

This rearrangement joins TRBV30 to TRBJ1-6; TRBD1 matches at 7 bases. The germline V gene encodes CDR1 GTSNPN and CDR2 SVGIG (reference sequence). The V gene end was trimmed by 8 bases and the J gene end by 8 bases; junction bases not matched to a gene: 9. This CDR3 has 13 residues. The DNA of the CDR3 is TGTGCCAGCTCCGGGACAGCATATTCACCCCTCCACTTT. Encoded protein: CASSGTAYSPLHF. Supplemented by reference TRBV30 and TRBJ1-6, the full variable domain reads SQTIHQWPATLVQPVGSPLSLECTVEGTSNPNLYWYRQAAGRGLQLLFYSVGIGQISSEVPQNLSASRPQDRQFILSSKKLLLSDSGFYLCASSGTAYSPLHFGNGTRLTVT.

This rearrangement joins TRBV9 to TRBJ1-2, with 9 positions matching TRBD1. Germline assignment: CDR1 SGDLS and CDR2 YYNGEE. The CDR3 sequence is 16 residues long. Trimming at V came to 0 bases and at J to 7 bases, leaving 10 bases not matched to a gene. The CDR3 loop is CASSVVPGTGTGGYTF. CDR3 in DNA: TGTGCCAGCAGCGTAGTGCCCGGGACAGGGACTGGTGGCTACACCTTC.

In this sample, this clone turned up a few times. The genes are TRBV10-2 and TRBJ1-1; D unclear. Germline V lookup: CDR1 WSHSY, CDR2 SAAADI. This CDR3 is 13 amino acids long. V lost 6 bases and J lost 0, with 8 bases in between. Here the CDR3 reads CASRNAVNTEAFF. DNA for the CDR3: TGCGCCAGCAGGAACGCAGTGAACACTGAAGCTTTCTTT.

The chain links TRBV7-2 to TRBJ1-5; possibly TRBD1 for D (6 bases). V gave up 4 bases and J gave up 6 bases, with 16 bases separating them. This CDR3 is built from 15 residues. Germline-derived CDR1 and CDR2 are SGHTA and FQGNSA. Here the CDR3 reads CASSSRGGGGQPQHF. As DNA, the CDR3 is TGTGCCAGCAGCTCCCGTGGGGGGGGCGGTCAGCCCCAGCATTTT.

The CDR3 DNA sequence: TGTGCCAGTAGTAATCACTTCTCCTACGAGCAGTACTTC. Translated: CASSNHFSYEQYF. The chain joins TRBV19 to TRBJ2-7; no reliable D call. Germline V gene lookup returns CDR1 LNHDA and CDR2 SQIVND (reference sequence). CDR3 length equals 13 residues. V was cut by 4 bases and J by 0 bases, with 7 bases left in between.

This chain links TRBV5-6 with TRBJ2-1, with D perhaps TRBD2 (6 bases). Trimming left V 6 bases short and J 7 bases short, with 26 bases between. The CDR3 contains 17 residues. Germline values: CDR1 SGHDT, CDR2 YYEEEE. For the CDR3, the DNA is TGTGCCAGCAACCTTGGGGTATCTGTCGGGGGTAGAAATGAGCAGTTCTTC. Its translation is CASNLGVSVGGRNEQFF.

This sequence joins TRBV29-1 and TRBJ1-6; D is perhaps TRBD1 (5 bases). The CDR3 has 14 residues. Trimming removed 5 bases from V and 7 bases from J, with 15 bases in between. The V gene's germline CDR1 is SQVTM and CDR2 ANQGSEA. For the CDR3, the DNA is TGCAGCGTTCGGACAACCGGATGGAATTCACCCCTCCACTTT. It yields the protein CSVRTTGWNSPLHF.

This chain links TRBV7-9 with TRBJ1-1; D remains unclear. Germline V lookup: CDR1 SEHNR, CDR2 FQNEAQ (reference sequence). The CDR3 spans 16 residues. Trimming left V 6 bases short and J 2 bases short, with 19 bases between. This chain's CDR3 is CASSSITEAGNTEAFF. Written as DNA, the CDR3 is TGTGCCAGCAGTTCCATCACGGAAGCGGGAAACACTGAAGCTTTCTTT.

The chain joins TRBV14 to TRBJ1-1; maybe TRBD1 (6 bases). The CDR3 consists of 14 residues. The germline V gene has CDR1 SGHDN and CDR2 FVKESK. V lost 3 bases to trimming and J lost 5 bases, with 13 bases between them. The CDR3 bases are TGTGCCAGCAGCCAGAGTCAGGGGAGAACTGAAGCTTTCTTT. This translates into CASSQSQGRTEAFF.

V is TRBV5-1 and J is TRBJ1-4; 7 bases align to TRBD1. J was trimmed by 6 bases and V by 0 bases; bases with no gene match: 5. The CDR3 spans 15 residues. The germline CDR1 and CDR2 sequences are SGHRS and YFSETQ. CDR3 coding DNA: TGCGCCAGCAGCTTGGAAACAGGGGCTTATGAAAAACTGTTTTTT. As protein: CASSLETGAYEKLFF.

CDR3 amino acids: CAWTRGQGGGKLFF. Written as DNA, the CDR3 is TGTGCCTGGACACGGGGACAGGGCGGTGGAAAACTGTTTTTT. The rearrangement joins TRBV30 to TRBJ1-4; 9 bases are a match to TRBD1. Germline V gene data show CDR1 as GTSNPN and CDR2 as SVGIG (reference sequence). The CDR3 totals 14 residues. The V segment lost 4 bases and the J segment 10 bases; nucleotides outside the gene matches: 10.

The chain employs TRBV10-3 and TRBJ2-7, with 9 nucleotides matching TRBD1. Germline CDR1 reads ENHRY; CDR2 reads SYGVKD. V was pared by 0 bases and J by 5 bases, with 14 bases of the junction left unmatched. The CDR3 spans 18 residues. The CDR3, as DNA: TGTGCCATCAGTGAGTCAGTGTACAGGGGGCGTTCTCTTGACGAGCAGTACTTC. This codes for CAISESVYRGRSLDEQYF.

The chain combines TRBV10-3 with TRBJ1-1; TRBD1 agrees at 7 bases. There are 14 residues in the CDR3. Trimming at V came to 1 base and at J to 2 bases, leaving 1 base not matched to a gene. Germline CDR1 and CDR2: ENHRY and SYGVKD. CDR3 coding DNA: TGTGCCATCAGTGAGTGGACAGGAAACACTGAAGCTTTCTTT. Protein: CAISEWTGNTEAFF.

This clone appeared a single time. The rearrangement uses TRBV9 and TRBJ2-7; TRBD1 matches at 7 bases. The CDR3 extends over 16 amino acids. Germline assignment: CDR1 SGDLS and CDR2 YYNGEE. Trimming removed 4 bases from V and 6 bases from J; junction bases left unmatched: 16. For the CDR3, the DNA is TGTGCCAGCAGCCCACGATCAGGGGGACCCTCTTCCGAGCAGTACTTC. Translated: CASSPRSGGPSSEQYF.

CDR3 in DNA: TGCACCAGCAGCCAAGATAGGAGGCAGGGGGCCAACGCTGGGGCCAACGTCCTGACTTTC. The encoded protein is CTSSQDRRQGANAGANVLTF. The rearrangement uses TRBV1 and TRBJ2-6; TRBD1, the table's D call, lacks a check against the DNA. TRBV1 is a listed pseudogene. The CDR3 length is 20 residues.

The table lists this clone with a count of one. The chain combines TRBV2 with TRBJ2-2; 9 bases are a match to TRBD1. CDR3 length equals 16 residues. The germline V gene has CDR1 SNHLY and CDR2 FYNNEI. V trimming: 0 bases; J trimming: 6 bases; junction bases outside the gene matches: 5. The CDR3 sequence: CASSEAPYRGPGELFF. The CDR3 DNA reads as TGTGCCAGCAGTGAAGCTCCCTACAGGGGGCCCGGGGAGCTGTTTTTT.